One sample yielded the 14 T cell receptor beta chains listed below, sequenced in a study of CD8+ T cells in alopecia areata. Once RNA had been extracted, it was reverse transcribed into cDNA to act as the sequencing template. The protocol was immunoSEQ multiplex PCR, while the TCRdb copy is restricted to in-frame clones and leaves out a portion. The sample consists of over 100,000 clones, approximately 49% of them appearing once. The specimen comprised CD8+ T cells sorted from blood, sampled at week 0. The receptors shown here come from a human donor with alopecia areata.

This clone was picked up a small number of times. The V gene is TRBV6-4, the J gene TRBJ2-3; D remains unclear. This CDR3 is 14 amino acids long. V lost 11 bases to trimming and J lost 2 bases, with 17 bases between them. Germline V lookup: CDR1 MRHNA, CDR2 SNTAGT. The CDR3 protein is CAARFGDDTDTQYF. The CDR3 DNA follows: TGTGCCGCCCGATTTGGCGACGACACAGATACGCAGTATTTT.

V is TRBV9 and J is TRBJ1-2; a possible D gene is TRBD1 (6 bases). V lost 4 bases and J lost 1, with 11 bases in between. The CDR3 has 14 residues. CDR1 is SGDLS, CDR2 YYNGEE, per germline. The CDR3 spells CASSPGHINYGYTF. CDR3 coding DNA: TGTGCCAGCAGCCCGGGACATATTAACTATGGCTACACCTTC.

This chain's CDR3 is CASSVRGSNTEAFF. CDR3 DNA: TGTGCCAGCAGCGTAAGGGGGAGTAACACTGAAGCTTTCTTT. V usage is TRBV11-2 and J usage is TRBJ1-1, with a possible D match to TRBD1 (6 bases). The CDR3 is made up of 14 amino acids. V was pared by 5 bases and J by 2 bases, with 12 bases between. Germline CDR1 reads SGHAT; CDR2 reads FQNNGV. Together with reference TRBV11-2 and TRBJ1-1, the CDR3 gives the full variable domain: EAGVAQSPRYKIIEKRQSVAFWCNPISGHATLYWYQQILGQGPKLLIQFQNNGVVDDSQLPKDRFSAERLKGVDSTLKIQPAKLEDSAVYLCASSVRGSNTEAFFGQGTRLTVV.

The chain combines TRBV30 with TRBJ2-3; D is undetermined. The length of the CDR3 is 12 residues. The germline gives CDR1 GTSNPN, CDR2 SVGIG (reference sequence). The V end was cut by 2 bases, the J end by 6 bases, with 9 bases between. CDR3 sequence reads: CAWSHSADTQYF. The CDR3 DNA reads TGTGCCTGGAGTCACAGCGCGGATACGCAGTATTTT.

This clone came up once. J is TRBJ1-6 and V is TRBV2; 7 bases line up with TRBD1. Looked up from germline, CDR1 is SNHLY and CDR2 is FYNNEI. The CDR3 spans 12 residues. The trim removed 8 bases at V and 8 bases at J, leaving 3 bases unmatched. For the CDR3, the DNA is TGTGCCAGCGGGCAGGGGGATTCACCCCTCCACTTT. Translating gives CASGQGDSPLHF.

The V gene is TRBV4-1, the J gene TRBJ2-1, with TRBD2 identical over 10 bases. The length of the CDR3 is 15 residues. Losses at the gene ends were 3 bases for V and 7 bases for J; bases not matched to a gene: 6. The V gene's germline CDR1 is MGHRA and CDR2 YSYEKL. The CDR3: CASSHERGGRNEQFF. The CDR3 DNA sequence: TGCGCCAGCAGCCACGAGCGGGGGGGCCGTAATGAGCAGTTCTTC.

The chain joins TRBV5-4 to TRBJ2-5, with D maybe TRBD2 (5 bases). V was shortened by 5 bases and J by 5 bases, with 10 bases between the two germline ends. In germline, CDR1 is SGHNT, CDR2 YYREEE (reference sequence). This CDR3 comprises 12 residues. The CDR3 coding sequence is TGTGCCAGCAGAGAGGGTAGTGAGACCCAGTACTTC. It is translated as CASREGSETQYF.

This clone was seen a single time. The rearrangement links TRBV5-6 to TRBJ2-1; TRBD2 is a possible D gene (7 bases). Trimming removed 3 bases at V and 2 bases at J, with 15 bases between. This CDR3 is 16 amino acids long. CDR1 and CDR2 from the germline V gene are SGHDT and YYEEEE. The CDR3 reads CASSSMVGGPYNEQFF. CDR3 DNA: TGTGCCAGCAGCTCCATGGTCGGGGGGCCCTACAATGAGCAGTTCTTC.

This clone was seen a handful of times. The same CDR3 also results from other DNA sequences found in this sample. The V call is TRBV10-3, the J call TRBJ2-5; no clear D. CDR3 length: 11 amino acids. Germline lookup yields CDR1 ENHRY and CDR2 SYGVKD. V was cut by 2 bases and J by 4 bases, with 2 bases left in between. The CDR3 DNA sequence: TGTGCCATCAGTGAGGGAGAGACCCAGTACTTC. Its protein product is CAISEGETQYF.

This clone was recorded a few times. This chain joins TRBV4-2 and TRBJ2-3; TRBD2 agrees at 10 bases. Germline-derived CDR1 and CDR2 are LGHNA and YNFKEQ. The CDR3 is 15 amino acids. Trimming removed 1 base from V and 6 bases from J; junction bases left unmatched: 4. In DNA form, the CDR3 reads TGTGCCAGCAGCCAAGTGCTAGCGGGGGAGGATACGCAGTATTTT. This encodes CASSQVLAGEDTQYF.

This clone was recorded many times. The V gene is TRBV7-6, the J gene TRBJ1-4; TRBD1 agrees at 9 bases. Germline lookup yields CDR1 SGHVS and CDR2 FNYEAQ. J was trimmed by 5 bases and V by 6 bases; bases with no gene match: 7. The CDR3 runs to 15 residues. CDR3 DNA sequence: TGTGCCAGCAGTCACGGGACAGGGAAAAATGAAAAACTGTTTTTT. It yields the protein CASSHGTGKNEKLFF.

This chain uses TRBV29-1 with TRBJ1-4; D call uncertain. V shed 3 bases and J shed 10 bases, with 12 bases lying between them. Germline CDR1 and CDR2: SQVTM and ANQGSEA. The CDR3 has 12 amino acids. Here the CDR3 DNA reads TGCAGCGTTGAGGAGGGTTGGGGAAAACTGTTTTTT. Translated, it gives CSVEEGWGKLFF.

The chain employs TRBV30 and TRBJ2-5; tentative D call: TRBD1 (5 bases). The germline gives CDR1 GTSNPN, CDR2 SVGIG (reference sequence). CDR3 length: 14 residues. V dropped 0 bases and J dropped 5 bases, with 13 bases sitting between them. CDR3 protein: CAWSVGAGRETQYF. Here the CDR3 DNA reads TGTGCCTGGAGTGTAGGCGCAGGGCGGGAGACCCAGTACTTC.

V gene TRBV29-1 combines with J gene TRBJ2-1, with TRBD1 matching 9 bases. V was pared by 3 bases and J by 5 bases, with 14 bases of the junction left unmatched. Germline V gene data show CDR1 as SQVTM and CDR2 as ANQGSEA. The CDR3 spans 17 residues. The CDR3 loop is CSVDQTAGTGRDNEQFF. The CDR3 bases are TGCAGCGTTGACCAAACAGCCGGGACAGGGAGGGACAATGAGCAGTTCTTC.